This T cell receptor (beta chain) emerged from a study of T cells in Graves' hyperthyroidism and ophthalmopathy. Whole-study findings and limits: In the analysis, a 13 V-J model separated ophthalmopathy from stable hyperthyroidism. Expanded thyroid clonotypes (above 0.001) were mostly also found in blood.

RNA transcripts provided the source from which TCR beta CDR3 regions were amplified. TCR CDR3 underwent first-round RT-PCR with the HTBI primer set. In TCRdb, the multiplex PCR reads were re-called with MiXCR into one record per CDR3 protein. The sample includes fewer than 900,000 distinct CDR3 sequences, about 17% of them seen just once. Patients were excluded for uncontrolled infection, other autoimmune disease, pregnancy or lactation. PBMCs stemmed from less than 13 ml fresh peripheral blood. The CDR3 runs 19 residues. V was shortened by 5 bases and J by 0 bases, with 26 bases between the two germline ends. From germline, CDR1 is MDHEN and CDR2 SYDVKM. This clonotype was seen ten or more times. As yet, its antigen is unknown.

Input material: blood. The chain employs TRBV28 and TRBJ2-7, with a tentative D call TRBD2 (6 bases). The sequence was obtained from a man between 18 and 29 years old with Graves' hyperthyroidism. The CDR3 DNA sequence: TGTGCCAGCAGTCCCAAACCCGGGACTTCTCCATCGCTCTCCTACGAGCAGTACTTC. This codes for CASSPKPGTSPSLSYEQYF.